Listed below are T cell receptor beta chains from one sample, sequenced in a study of cytomegalovirus exposure and HLA in healthy donors. Method: immunoSEQ multiplex PCR; TCRdb's copy keeps in-frame clones and lacks some. This table holds some 190,000 clones, roughly 85% found once. The sample comprised PBMCs. The receptors originated from a boy between 2 and 10 years old in good health and CMV-seronegative. The CDR3 runs from the conserved cysteine through the conserved F or W. Each record gives: CDR3 length, J gene, V gene, CDR3 protein.

17 | TRBJ2-5 | TRBV5-4 | CASSLGPGTSGRETQYF
12 | TRBJ2-5 | TRBV2 | CASSKSRETQYF
14 | TRBJ2-6 | TRBV9 | CASTKFSGANVLTF
12 | TRBJ1-1 | TRBV30 | CAWSTESTEAFF
14 | TRBJ1-2 | TRBV19 | CASSADSRNYGYTF
11 | TRBJ1-2 | TRBV30 | CAWSATGGYTF
15 | TRBJ2-3 | TRBV28 | CASSPPGWGTDTQYF
12 | TRBJ1-1 | TRBV6-5 | CASRSTGVEAFF
18 | TRBJ2-5 | TRBV28 | CASRARVWRARIQETQYF
13 | TRBJ2-2 | TRBV27 | CASSYGNTGELFF
14 | TRBJ2-5 | TRBV15 | CATTPGKDQETQYF
15 | TRBJ1-1 | TRBV29-1 | CSVGVDGGGLTEAFF